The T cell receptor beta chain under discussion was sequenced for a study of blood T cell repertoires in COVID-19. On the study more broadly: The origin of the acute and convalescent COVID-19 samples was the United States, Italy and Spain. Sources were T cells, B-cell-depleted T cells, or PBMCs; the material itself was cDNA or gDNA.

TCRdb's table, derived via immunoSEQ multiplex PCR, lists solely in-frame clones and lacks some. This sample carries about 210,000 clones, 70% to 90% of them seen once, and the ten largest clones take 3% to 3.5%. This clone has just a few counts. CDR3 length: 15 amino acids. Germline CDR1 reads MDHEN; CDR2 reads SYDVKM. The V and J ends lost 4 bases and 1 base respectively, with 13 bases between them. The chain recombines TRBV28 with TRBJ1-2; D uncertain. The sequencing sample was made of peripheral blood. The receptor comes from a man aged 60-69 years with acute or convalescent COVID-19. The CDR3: CASSSPAGVNYGYTF. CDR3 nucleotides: TGTGCCAGCAGTTCCCCCGCGGGCGTTAACTATGGCTACACCTTC.